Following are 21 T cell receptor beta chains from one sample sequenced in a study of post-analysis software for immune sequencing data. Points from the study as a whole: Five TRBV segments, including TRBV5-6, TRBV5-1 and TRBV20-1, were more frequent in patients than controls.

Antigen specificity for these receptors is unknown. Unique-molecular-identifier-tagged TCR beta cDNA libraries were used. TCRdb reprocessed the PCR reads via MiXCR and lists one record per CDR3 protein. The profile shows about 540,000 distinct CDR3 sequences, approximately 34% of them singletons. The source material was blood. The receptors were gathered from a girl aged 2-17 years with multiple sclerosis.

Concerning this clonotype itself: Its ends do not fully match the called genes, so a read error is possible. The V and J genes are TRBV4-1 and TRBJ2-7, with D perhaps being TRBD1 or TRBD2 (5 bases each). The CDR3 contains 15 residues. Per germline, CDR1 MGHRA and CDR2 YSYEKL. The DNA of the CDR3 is TGCGCCAGCAGCCAAGATCTGGCAGGGACCTACGGGCAGTACTTC. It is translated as CASSQDLAGTYGQYF.

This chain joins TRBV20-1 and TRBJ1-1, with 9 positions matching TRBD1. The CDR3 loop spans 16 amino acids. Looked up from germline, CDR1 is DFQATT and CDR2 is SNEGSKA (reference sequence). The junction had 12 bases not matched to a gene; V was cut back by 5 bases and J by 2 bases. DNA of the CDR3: TGCAGTGCTTTACCGGACAGGGGTGCCAAAAACACTGAAGCTTTCTTT. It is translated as CSALPDRGAKNTEAFF.

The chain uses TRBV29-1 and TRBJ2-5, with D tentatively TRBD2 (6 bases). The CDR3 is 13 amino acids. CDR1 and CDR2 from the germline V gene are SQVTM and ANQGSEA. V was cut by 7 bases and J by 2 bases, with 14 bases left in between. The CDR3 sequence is CSDRPAGQETQYF. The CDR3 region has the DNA TGCAGCGACCGACCAGCGGGTCAAGAGACCCAGTACTTC.

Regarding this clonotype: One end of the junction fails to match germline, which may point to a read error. CDR3 coding DNA: TGTGCCAATAGTATAGGGGGCTCGACGAACACTGAAGCTTTCTTT. It translates to CANSIGGSTNTEAFF. The V gene is TRBV19, the J gene TRBJ1-1; 7 positions agree with TRBD1. The germline CDR1 and CDR2 sequences are LNHDA and SQIVND (reference sequence). The CDR3 loop spans 15 amino acids.

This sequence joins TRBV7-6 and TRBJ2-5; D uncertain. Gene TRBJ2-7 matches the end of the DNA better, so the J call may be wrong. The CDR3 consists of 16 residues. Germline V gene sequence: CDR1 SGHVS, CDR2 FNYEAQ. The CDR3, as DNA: TGTGCCAGCAGCTTAGCCTTTGGAGAAATAGGCTACGAGCAGTACTTC. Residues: CASSLAFGEIGYEQYF.

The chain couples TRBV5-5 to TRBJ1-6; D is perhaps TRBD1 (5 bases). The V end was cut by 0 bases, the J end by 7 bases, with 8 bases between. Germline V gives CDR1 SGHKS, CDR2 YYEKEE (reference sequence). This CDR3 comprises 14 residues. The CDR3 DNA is TGTGCCAGCAGCTTGGTACAGGCCAATTCACCCCTCCACTTT. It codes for CASSLVQANSPLHF.

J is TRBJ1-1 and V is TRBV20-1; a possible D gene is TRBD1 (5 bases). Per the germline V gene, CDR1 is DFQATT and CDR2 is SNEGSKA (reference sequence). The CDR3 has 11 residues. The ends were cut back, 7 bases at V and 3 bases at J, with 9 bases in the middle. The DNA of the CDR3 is TGCAGTGGCAGGGTTGACACTGAAGCTTTCTTT. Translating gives CSGRVDTEAFF.

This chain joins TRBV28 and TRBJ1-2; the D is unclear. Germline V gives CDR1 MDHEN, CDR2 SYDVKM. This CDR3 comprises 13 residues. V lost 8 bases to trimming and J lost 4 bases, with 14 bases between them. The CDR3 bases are TGTGCCAGCTTGTCGTCTGGGTCCTATGGCTACACCTTC. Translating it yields CASLSSGSYGYTF.

The CDR3 is CASSYPLGRDNSPLHF. In DNA, the CDR3 is TGTGCCAGCAGTTACCCACTCGGCAGGGATAATTCACCCCTCCACTTT. The gene calls are TRBV6-6 and TRBJ1-6; maybe TRBD1 (5 bases). Trimming shortened V by 2 bases and J by 5 bases, and 13 bases separated the two germline ends. This CDR3 has 16 residues. The V gene's germline CDR1 is MNHNY and CDR2 SVGAGI (reference sequence).

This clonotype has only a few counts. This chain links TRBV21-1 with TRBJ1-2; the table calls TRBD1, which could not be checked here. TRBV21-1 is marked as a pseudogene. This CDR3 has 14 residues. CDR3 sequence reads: CASREGELLWGYTF. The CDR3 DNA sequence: TGTGCCAGCAGAGAGGGGGAACTTCTATGGGGCTACACCTTC.

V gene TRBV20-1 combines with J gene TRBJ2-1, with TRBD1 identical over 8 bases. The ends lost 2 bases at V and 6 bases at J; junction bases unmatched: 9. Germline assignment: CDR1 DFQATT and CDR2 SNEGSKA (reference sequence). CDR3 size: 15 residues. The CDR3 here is CSARQATGVINEQFF. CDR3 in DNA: TGCAGTGCTAGACAAGCGACAGGGGTGATCAATGAGCAGTTCTTC.

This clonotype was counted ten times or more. The CDR3 DNA follows: TGCAGCGTTGAAACAGGGAGTGCCACAGATACGCAGTATTTT. Translated: CSVETGSATDTQYF. This chain links TRBV29-1 with TRBJ2-3; TRBD1 is a possible D gene (6 bases). Between the trimmed V and J ends, which lost 2 bases and 2 bases, there was a span of 11 bases. The germline CDR1 and CDR2 sequences are SQVTM and ANQGSEA. The CDR3 runs to 14 residues.

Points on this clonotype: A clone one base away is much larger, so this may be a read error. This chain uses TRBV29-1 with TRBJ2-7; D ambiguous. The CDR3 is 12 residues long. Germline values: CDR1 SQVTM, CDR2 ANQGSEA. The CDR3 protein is CGGLGTDYEQYF. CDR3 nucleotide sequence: TGCGGCGGCCTGGGAACCGACTACGAGCAGTACTTC.

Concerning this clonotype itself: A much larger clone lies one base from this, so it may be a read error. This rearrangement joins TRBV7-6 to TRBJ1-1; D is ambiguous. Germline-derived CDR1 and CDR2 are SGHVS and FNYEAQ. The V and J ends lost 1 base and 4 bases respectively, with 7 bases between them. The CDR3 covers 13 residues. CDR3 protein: CASSLGPCTEAFF. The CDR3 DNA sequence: TGTGCCAGCAGCTTAGGGCCATGCACTGAAGCTTTCTTT.

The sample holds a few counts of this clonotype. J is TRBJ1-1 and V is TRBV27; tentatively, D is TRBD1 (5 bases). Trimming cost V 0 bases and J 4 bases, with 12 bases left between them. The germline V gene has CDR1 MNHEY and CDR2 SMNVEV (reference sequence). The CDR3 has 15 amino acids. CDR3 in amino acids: CASSLSMRGSTEAFF. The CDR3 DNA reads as TGTGCCAGCAGTTTATCGATGCGGGGCAGCACTGAAGCTTTCTTT.

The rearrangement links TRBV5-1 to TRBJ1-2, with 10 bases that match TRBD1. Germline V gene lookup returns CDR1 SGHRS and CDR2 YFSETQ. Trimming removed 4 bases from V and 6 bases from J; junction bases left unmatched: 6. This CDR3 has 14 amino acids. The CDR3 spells CASSHPGQGNGYTF. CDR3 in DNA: TGCGCCAGCAGCCATCCGGGACAGGGGAATGGCTACACCTTC. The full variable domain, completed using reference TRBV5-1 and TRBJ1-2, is KAGVTQTPRYLIKTRGQQVTLSCSPISGHRSVSWYQQTPGQGLQFLFEYFSETQRNKGNFPGRFSGRQFSNSRSEMNVSTLELGDSALYLCASSHPGQGNGYTFGSGTRLTVV.

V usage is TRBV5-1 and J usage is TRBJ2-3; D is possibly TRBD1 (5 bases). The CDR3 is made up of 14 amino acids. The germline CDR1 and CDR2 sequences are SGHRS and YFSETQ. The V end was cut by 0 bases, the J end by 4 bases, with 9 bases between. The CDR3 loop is CASSLGQYADTQYF. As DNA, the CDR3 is TGCGCCAGCAGCTTGGGACAGTACGCAGATACGCAGTATTTT.

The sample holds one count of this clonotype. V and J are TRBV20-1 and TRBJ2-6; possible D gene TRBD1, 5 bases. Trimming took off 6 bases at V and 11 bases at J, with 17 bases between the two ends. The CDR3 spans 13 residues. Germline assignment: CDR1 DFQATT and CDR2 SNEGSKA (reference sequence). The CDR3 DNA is TGCAGTGCGAAGGGGCTGGGATGGGACGTCCTGACTTTC. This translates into CSAKGLGWDVLTF.

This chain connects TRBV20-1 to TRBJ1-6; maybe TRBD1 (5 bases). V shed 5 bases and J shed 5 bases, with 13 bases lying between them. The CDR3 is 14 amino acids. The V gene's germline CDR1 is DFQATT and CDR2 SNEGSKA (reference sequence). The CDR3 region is CSAPSGTDNSPLHF. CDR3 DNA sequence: TGCAGTGCTCCCTCCGGGACCGATAATTCACCCCTCCACTTT.

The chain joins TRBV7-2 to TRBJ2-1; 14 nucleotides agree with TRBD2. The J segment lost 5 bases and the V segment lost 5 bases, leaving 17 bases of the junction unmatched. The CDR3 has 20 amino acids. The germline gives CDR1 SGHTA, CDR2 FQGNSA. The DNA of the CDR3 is TGTGCCAGCAGCCTCAGACTAGCGGGGGGGCCCCGCTATGGAGACAATGAGCAGTTCTTC. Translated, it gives CASSLRLAGGPRYGDNEQFF.

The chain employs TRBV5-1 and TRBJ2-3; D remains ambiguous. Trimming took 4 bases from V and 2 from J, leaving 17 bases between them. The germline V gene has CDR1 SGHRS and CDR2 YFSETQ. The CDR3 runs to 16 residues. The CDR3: CASSPRGTLLTDTQYF. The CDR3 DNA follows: TGCGCCAGCAGCCCACGCGGCACCTTACTCACAGATACGCAGTATTTT.